The 4 T cell receptor beta chains below were found in one sample sequenced in a study of T cells in Graves' hyperthyroidism and ophthalmopathy. Amplified TCR beta CDR3 regions came from RNA transcripts. With the HTBI primer set, the TCR CDR3 went through a first round of RT-PCR. A single record per CDR3 protein comes from TCRdb applying MiXCR to the multiplex PCR reads. Among around 500,000 distinct CDR3 sequences listed, about 16% were seen once. Sequenced material: blood. The receptors were gathered from a woman aged 25 to 39 with Graves' ophthalmopathy.

This clonotype has a count of ten or more. This rearrangement joins TRBV20-1 to TRBJ2-3; 7 positions match TRBD1. J was trimmed by 0 bases and V by 5 bases; bases with no gene match: 8. There are 15 residues in the CDR3. CDR1 and CDR2 from the germline V gene are DFQATT and SNEGSKA (reference sequence). The CDR3 DNA reads as TGCAGTGCTCCCAGGGGGATTAGTAGCACAGATACGCAGTATTTT. It yields the protein CSAPRGISSTDTQYF.

Only a few counts were recorded for this clonotype. The chain couples TRBV15 to TRBJ1-4; perhaps TRBD1 as D (5 bases). Deletions cut 0 bases from V and 4 bases from J, with 15 bases between. This CDR3 comprises 17 residues. Germline V gives CDR1 LNHNV, CDR2 YYDKDF (reference sequence). CDR3 loop: CATSRDDSAGGNEKLFF. For the CDR3, the DNA is TGTGCCACCAGCAGAGACGACAGCGCCGGGGGTAATGAAAAACTGTTTTTT.

This clonotype showed up many times. Written as DNA, the CDR3 is TGTGCCAGCAGCCGTATAGAGGATCGCACCTCCCTTTTCTATGGCTACACCTTC. Protein: CASSRIEDRTSLFYGYTF. The V gene is TRBV7-8, the J gene TRBJ1-2; D gene uncertain. CDR3 size: 18 residues. Germline V CDR1 and CDR2: SGHVS, FQNEAQ. Trimming removed 5 bases from V and 4 bases from J, with 26 bases in between.

V is TRBV19 and J is TRBJ2-5; 10 bases fit TRBD2. This CDR3 contains 15 residues. In germline, CDR1 is LNHDA, CDR2 SQIVND (reference sequence). V was clipped by 4 bases and J by 5 bases; unmatched bases: 7. The chain's CDR3 is CASSTWTSGAETQYF. CDR3 in DNA: TGTGCCAGTAGTACTTGGACTAGCGGAGCGGAGACCCAGTACTTC.